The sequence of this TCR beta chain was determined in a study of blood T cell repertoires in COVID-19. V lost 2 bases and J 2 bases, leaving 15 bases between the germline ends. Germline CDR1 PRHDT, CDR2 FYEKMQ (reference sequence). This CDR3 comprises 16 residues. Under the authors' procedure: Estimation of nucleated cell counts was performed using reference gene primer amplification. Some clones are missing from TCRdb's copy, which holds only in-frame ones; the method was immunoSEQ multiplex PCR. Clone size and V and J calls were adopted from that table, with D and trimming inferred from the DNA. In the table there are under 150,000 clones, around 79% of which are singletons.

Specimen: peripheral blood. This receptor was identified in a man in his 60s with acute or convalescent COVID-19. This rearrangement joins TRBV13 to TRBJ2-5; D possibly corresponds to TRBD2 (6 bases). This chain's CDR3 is CASSLYEWRGQETQYF. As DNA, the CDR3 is TGTGCCAGCAGCTTATACGAGTGGCGGGGACAAGAGACCCAGTACTTC.